This T cell receptor (beta chain) was observed in a study of blood T cells in healthy people across ages. Study-level findings and limits: Age advanced and TCR beta diversity per million T cells fell, roughly linearly. Unsorted PBMC input precluded a conclusive naive versus antigen-experienced comparison.

For the second PCR, which ran for roughly 6 to 11 cycles, a sample-barcoded 5' primer and a J-beta primer mix were used. Researchers report that each sample yielded at least 2.5 million CDR3-containing paired-end reads. TCRdb reprocessed the 5' RACE reads with MiXCR, giving one entry per CDR3 protein. The table has approximately 1.5 million distinct CDR3 sequences, around 36% seen once; the top ten hold 11%. With regard to this clonotype: Its antigen is undetermined.

The sequenced material came from blood. The sequence was collected from a woman younger than 45 in good health.

The CDR3 loop reads CASSSQGARKETQYF. The CDR3 DNA reads TGTGCCAGCAGCTCACAGGGGGCGCGGAAGGAGACCCAGTACTTC. This sequence joins TRBV5-6 and TRBJ2-5; 9 bases align to TRBD1. Germline lookup yields CDR1 SGHDT and CDR2 YYEEEE. CDR3 length: 15 residues. Losses at the gene ends were 3 bases for V and 5 bases for J; bases not matched to a gene: 8.